These 22 T cell receptor beta chains share one sample of origin, sequenced in a study of blood T cell repertoires in COVID-19. The protocol was immunoSEQ multiplex PCR, while the TCRdb copy is restricted to in-frame clones and leaves out a portion. Among 240,000 or so clones listed, roughly 91% were seen once. Source material: peripheral blood. Receptors were obtained from a woman in her forties who had recovered from COVID-19.

The V gene is TRBV6-6, the J gene TRBJ1-6; 7 bases agree with TRBD1. In germline, CDR1 is MNHNY, CDR2 SVGAGI (reference sequence). With 5 bases clipped from V and 14 bases from J, the junction kept 12 bases outside the gene matches. The CDR3 runs to 14 residues. The CDR3 DNA reads TGTGCCAGCAGTCCCCGGGACAGCCCTGTGACCCTCCACTTT. It codes for CASSPRDSPVTLHF.

V usage is TRBV11-3 and J usage is TRBJ2-2; D is possibly TRBD2 (5 bases). The CDR3 runs to 16 residues. Germline CDR1 and CDR2: SGHNT and YENEEA. V shed 3 bases and J shed 4 bases, with 15 bases lying between them. The CDR3 reads CASSFGGSGGTGELFF. In DNA form, the CDR3 reads TGTGCCAGCAGCTTTGGTGGGAGCGGCGGCACCGGGGAGCTGTTTTTT.

The V call is TRBV15, the J call TRBJ1-1; 7 bases are shared with TRBD1. V dropped 1 base and J dropped 6; count of bases not matched to a gene: 2. CDR3 size: 13 residues. Looked up from germline, CDR1 is LNHNV and CDR2 is YYDKDF (reference sequence). The DNA of the CDR3 is TGTGCCACCAGCAGAGGAGGGGGCGCTGAAGCTTTCTTT. It yields the protein CATSRGGGAEAFF.

This sequence joins TRBV29-1 and TRBJ2-1; TRBD2 matches 15 bases. Trimming took 6 bases from V and 4 from J; bases not matched to a gene: 7. This CDR3 is 16 amino acids long. Germline assignment: CDR1 SQVTM and CDR2 ANQGSEA. CDR3 sequence (DNA): TGCAGCGTGGCAGGGACTAGCGGGAGGCTTTACAATGAGCAGTTCTTC. It encodes CSVAGTSGRLYNEQFF.

J is TRBJ2-7 and V is TRBV3-1 (or the pseudogene TRBV3-2), with 8 bases lining up with TRBD2. V was clipped by 4 bases and J by 0 bases; unmatched bases: 11. From germline, CDR1 is LGHDT and CDR2 YNNKEL (reference sequence). The CDR3 is 17 residues long. The CDR3 sequence is CASSPRTSWVLSYEQYF. The DNA of the CDR3 is TGTGCCAGCAGCCCGCGGACTAGCTGGGTCCTCTCCTACGAGCAGTACTTC.

The chain joins TRBV4-1 to TRBJ2-4; the match to TRBD2 covers 8 bases. The CDR3 is 13 amino acids. Trimming removed 2 bases from V and 11 bases from J; junction bases left unmatched: 5. Germline lookup yields CDR1 MGHRA and CDR2 YSYEKL. For the CDR3, the DNA is TGCGCCAGCAGCCAACCGACTAGCGAGCTTCAGTACTTC. Amino acids: CASSQPTSELQYF.

The rearrangement links TRBV10-3 to TRBJ2-3; D call uncertain. This CDR3 has 12 residues. V gave up 3 bases and J gave up 8 bases, with 9 bases separating them. Per the germline V gene, CDR1 is ENHRY and CDR2 is SYGVKD. CDR3 residues: CAISENPGTQYF. CDR3 DNA sequence: TGTGCCATCAGTGAAAACCCCGGTACGCAGTATTTT.

This rearrangement joins TRBV3-1 (or the pseudogene TRBV3-2) to TRBJ1-2; tentative D call: TRBD1 (6 bases). V lost 0 bases to trimming and J lost 3 bases, with 11 bases between them. This CDR3 is built from 15 residues. The germline gives CDR1 LGHDT, CDR2 YNNKEL (reference sequence). CDR3 residues: CASSQEGARDYGYTF. The CDR3, as DNA: TGTGCCAGCAGCCAAGAGGGGGCCAGGGACTATGGCTACACCTTC.

This sequence joins TRBV5-1 and TRBJ2-3; possibly TRBD1 for D (5 bases). CDR1 and CDR2 from the germline V gene are SGHRS and YFSETQ. V lost 4 bases and J lost 8, with 20 bases in between. CDR3 length: 15 amino acids. CDR3 nucleotide sequence: TGCGCCAGCAGCGGGCAGGGTGCCCCAGGAAGTACGCAGTATTTT. This sequence encodes CASSGQGAPGSTQYF.

This clone was seen a single time. V is TRBV5-4 and J is TRBJ2-3; TRBD2 aligns across 8 bases. Trimming at V came to 0 bases and at J to 1 base, leaving 4 bases not matched to a gene. In germline, CDR1 is SGHNT, CDR2 YYREEE (reference sequence). CDR3 length: 16 residues. The CDR3 is CASSLAWRGGTDTQYF. The CDR3, as DNA: TGTGCCAGCAGCTTGGCCTGGCGGGGGGGCACAGATACGCAGTATTTT.

The J gene is TRBJ2-1, the V gene TRBV29-1; 7 positions agree with TRBD2. Per the germline V gene, CDR1 is SQVTM and CDR2 is ANQGSEA. Unmatched junction bases numbered 9, after V lost 8 bases and J lost 8 bases. There are 12 residues in the CDR3. The CDR3 DNA sequence: TGCAGCTCCGGCGGGAGTGGTTATGAGCAGTTCTTC. It yields the protein CSSGGSGYEQFF.

The chain carries TRBV3-1 (or the pseudogene TRBV3-2) and TRBJ2-1; no firm D call. V lost 1 base and J lost 9, with 13 bases in between. Germline loops: CDR1 LGHDT, CDR2 YNNKEL (reference sequence). This CDR3 has 14 residues. Here the CDR3 reads CASSQVRDQAEQFF. In DNA form, the CDR3 reads TGTGCCAGCAGCCAAGTGAGAGACCAGGCTGAGCAGTTCTTC.

The chain uses TRBV29-1 and TRBJ1-2, with 8 positions matching TRBD1. There are 14 residues in the CDR3. Trimming removed 1 base from V and 8 bases from J; junction bases left unmatched: 9. In germline, CDR1 is SQVTM, CDR2 ANQGSEA. The CDR3 bases are TGCAGCGTTGAAGGGCGGGCAGGGACAGGCGGCTACACCTTC. Amino acids: CSVEGRAGTGGYTF.

The DNA for the CDR3 is TGTGCCAGCAGCCAAGGGGGGGTGGCTGAAGCTTTCTTT. Its translation: CASSQGGVAEAFF. This chain links TRBV3-1 (or the pseudogene TRBV3-2) with TRBJ1-1; TRBD1 might be the D (5 bases). Per the germline V gene, CDR1 is LGHDT and CDR2 is YNNKEL (reference sequence). CDR3 length: 13 residues. Trimming removed 1 base at V and 6 bases at J, with 9 bases between.

The genes are TRBV11-3 and TRBJ2-1; 8 bases match TRBD2. With V trimmed by 4 bases and J by 8 bases, 13 bases remained unmatched. The CDR3 consists of 16 residues. CDR1 and CDR2 (germline): SGHNT, YENEEA. CDR3: CASSSVIRGRFHEQFF. The CDR3, as DNA: TGTGCCAGCAGCTCCGTCATTCGCGGGAGGTTCCATGAGCAGTTCTTC.

This chain connects TRBV14 to TRBJ2-7; 7 bases match TRBD2. Unmatched junction bases numbered 4, after V lost 0 bases and J lost 2 bases. The CDR3 length is 15 residues. Germline loops: CDR1 SGHDN, CDR2 FVKESK. In nucleotides, the CDR3 is TGTGCCAGCAGCCAAGATGGTCGGGAGGCCTACGAGCAGTACTTC. This codes for CASSQDGREAYEQYF.

The chain employs TRBV7-2 and TRBJ2-1, with 8 bases fitting TRBD2. Germline trimming cut 8 bases from V and 9 bases from J; bases unmatched to any gene: 21. Germline V lookup: CDR1 SGHTA, CDR2 FQGNSA. The CDR3 loop spans 17 amino acids. CDR3 sequence (DNA): TGTGCCAGCGGTCCGGGTGGGAGCGGGAGAACGGGCGGTGAGCAGTTCTTC. This sequence encodes CASGPGGSGRTGGEQFF.

The gene calls are TRBV11-2 and TRBJ2-2; possible D gene TRBD2, 5 bases. The CDR3 is made up of 14 amino acids. V gave up 1 base and J gave up 7 bases, with 10 bases separating them. CDR1 and CDR2 (germline): SGHAT, FQNNGV. CDR3 nucleotide sequence: TGTGCCAGCAGCTTAGTGCGGGTCGGCGGGGAGCTGTTTTTT. Protein sequence: CASSLVRVGGELFF.

V is TRBV6-5 and J is TRBJ2-1; tentatively, D is TRBD2 (5 bases). This CDR3 spans 14 amino acids. V lost 5 bases and J lost 5, with 13 bases in between. Germline CDR1 and CDR2: MNHEY and SVGAGI. The CDR3 bases are TGTGCCAGCAGTCCCCGGGGAACTCACAATGAGCAGTTCTTC. Translating gives CASSPRGTHNEQFF.

In its sample, this clone was seen a few times. The gene calls are TRBV3-1 (or the pseudogene TRBV3-2) and TRBJ2-5, with TRBD2 identical over 10 bases. Trimming took 4 bases from V and 4 from J; bases not matched to a gene: 6. Per germline, CDR1 LGHDT and CDR2 YNNKEL (reference sequence). The CDR3 has 15 residues. In DNA form, the CDR3 reads TGTGCCAGCAGCCCCGGGATAGCGGGAGGAGAGACCCAGTACTTC. Protein sequence: CASSPGIAGGETQYF.

J is TRBJ2-4 and V is TRBV4-3, with TRBD2 matching 7 bases. The trim removed 1 base at V and 0 bases at J, leaving 18 bases unmatched. The CDR3 is 21 residues long. Germline CDR1 is LGHNA and CDR2 is YSLEER. CDR3 sequence: CASSQVWGGAGAAIAKNIQYF. The CDR3 DNA follows: TGCGCCAGCAGCCAAGTGTGGGGGGGTGCCGGGGCGGCAATAGCCAAAAACATTCAGTACTTC.

The V call is TRBV29-1, the J call TRBJ2-5; D may be TRBD2 (7 bases). The CDR3 contains 12 residues. Trimming removed 7 bases from V and 5 bases from J, with 14 bases in between. Germline CDR1 reads SQVTM; CDR2 reads ANQGSEA. Here the CDR3 DNA reads TGCAGCGCCAAGGGAGGGGGGGAGACCCAGTACTTC. Its translation is CSAKGGGETQYF.